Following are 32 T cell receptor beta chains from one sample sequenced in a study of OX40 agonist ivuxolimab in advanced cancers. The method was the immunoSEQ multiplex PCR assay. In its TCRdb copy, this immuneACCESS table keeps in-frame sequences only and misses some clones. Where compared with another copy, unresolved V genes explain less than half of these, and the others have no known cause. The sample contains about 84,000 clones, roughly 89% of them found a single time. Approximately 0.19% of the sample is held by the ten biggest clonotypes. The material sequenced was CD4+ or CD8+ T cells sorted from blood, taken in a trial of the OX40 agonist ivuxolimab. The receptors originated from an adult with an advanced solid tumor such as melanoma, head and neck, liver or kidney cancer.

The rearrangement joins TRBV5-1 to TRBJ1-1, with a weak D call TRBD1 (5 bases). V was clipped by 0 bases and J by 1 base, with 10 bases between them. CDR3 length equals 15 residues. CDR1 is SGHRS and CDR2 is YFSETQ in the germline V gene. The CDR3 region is CASSLARDPNTEAFF. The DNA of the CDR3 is TGCGCCAGCAGCTTGGCCAGGGATCCGAACACTGAAGCTTTCTTT. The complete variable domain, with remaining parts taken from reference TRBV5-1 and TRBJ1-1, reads KAGVTQTPRYLIKTRGQQVTLSCSPISGHRSVSWYQQTPGQGLQFLFEYFSETQRNKGNFPGRFSGRQFSNSRSEMNVSTLELGDSALYLCASSLARDPNTEAFFGQGTRLTVV.

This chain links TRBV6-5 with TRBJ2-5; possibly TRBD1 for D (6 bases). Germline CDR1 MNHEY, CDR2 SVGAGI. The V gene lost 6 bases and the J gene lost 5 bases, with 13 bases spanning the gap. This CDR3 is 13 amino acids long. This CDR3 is CASRQGYMETQYF. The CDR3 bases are TGTGCCAGCAGGCAGGGGTATATGGAGACCCAGTACTTC.

Here the CDR3 reads CASSPGTRNEQFF. The CDR3 DNA reads TGTGCCAGCAGCCCCGGGACACGGAATGAGCAGTTCTTC. This sequence joins TRBV7-6 and TRBJ2-1; possibly TRBD1 for D (6 bases). Germline assignment: CDR1 SGHVS and CDR2 FNYEAQ. Trimming left V 5 bases short and J 7 bases short, with 12 bases between. The CDR3 has 13 residues.

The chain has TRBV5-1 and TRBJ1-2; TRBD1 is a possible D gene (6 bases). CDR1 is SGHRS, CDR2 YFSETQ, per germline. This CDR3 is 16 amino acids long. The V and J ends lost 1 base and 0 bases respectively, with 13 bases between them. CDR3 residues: CASSLRGDVSNYGYTF. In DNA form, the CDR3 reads TGCGCCAGCAGCTTGAGGGGGGACGTGTCTAACTATGGCTACACCTTC.

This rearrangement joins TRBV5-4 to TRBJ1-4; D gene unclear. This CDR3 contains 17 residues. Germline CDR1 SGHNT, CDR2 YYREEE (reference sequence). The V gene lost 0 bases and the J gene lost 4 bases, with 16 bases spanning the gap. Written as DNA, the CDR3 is TGTGCCAGCAGCTTGGCGGAGAGACCCGAGAGTAATGAAAAACTGTTTTTT. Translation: CASSLAERPESNEKLFF.

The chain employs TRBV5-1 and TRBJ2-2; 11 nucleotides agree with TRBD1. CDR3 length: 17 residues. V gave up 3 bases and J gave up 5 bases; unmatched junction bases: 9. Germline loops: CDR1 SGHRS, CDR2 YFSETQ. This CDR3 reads CASSSPRGQGETGELFF. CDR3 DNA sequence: TGCGCCAGCAGCTCGCCCCGGGGACAGGGGGAAACCGGGGAGCTGTTTTTT.

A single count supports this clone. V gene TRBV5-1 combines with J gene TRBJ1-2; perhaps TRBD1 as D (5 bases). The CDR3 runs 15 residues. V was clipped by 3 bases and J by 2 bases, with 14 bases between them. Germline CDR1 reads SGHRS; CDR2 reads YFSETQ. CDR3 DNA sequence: TGCGCCAGCAGCTCTAGAGGGACCGGAAACTATGGCTACACCTTC. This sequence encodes CASSSRGTGNYGYTF.

The CDR3 here is CSARTSGGPGTQYF. The CDR3 bases are TGCAGCGCAAGGACTAGCGGGGGGCCAGGGACGCAGTATTTT. The rearrangement joins TRBV29-1 to TRBJ2-3; TRBD2 agrees at 14 bases. CDR3 size: 14 residues. CDR1 and CDR2 from the germline V gene are SQVTM and ANQGSEA. Trimming at V came to 7 bases and at J to 9 bases, leaving 9 bases not matched to a gene.

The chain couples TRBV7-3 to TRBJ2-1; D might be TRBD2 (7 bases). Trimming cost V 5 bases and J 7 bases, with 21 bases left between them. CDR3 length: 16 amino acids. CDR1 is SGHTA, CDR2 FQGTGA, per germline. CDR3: CASSTAGGGSLNEQFF. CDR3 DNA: TGTGCCAGCAGCACTGCCGGGGGCGGGAGTTTAAATGAGCAGTTCTTC. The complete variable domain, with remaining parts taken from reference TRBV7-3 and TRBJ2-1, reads GAGVSQTPSNKVTEKGKYVELRCDPISGHTALYWYRQSLGQGPEFLIYFQGTGAADDSGLPNDRFFAVRPEGSVSTLKIQRTERGDSAVYLCASSTAGGGSLNEQFFGPGTRLTVL.

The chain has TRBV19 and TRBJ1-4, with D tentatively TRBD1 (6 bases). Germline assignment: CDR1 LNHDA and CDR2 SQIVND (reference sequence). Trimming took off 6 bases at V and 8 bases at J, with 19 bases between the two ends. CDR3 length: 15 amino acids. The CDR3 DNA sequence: TGTGCCAGTAGAGCGCTTTTGGGGGCTAGCGAAAAACTGTTTTTT. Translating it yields CASRALLGASEKLFF.

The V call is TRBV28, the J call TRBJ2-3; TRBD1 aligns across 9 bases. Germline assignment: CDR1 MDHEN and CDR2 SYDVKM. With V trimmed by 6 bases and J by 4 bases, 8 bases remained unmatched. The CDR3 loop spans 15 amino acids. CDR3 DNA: TGTGCCAGCAGCACAGGGGGACAGGGCCCAGATACGCAGTATTTT. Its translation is CASSTGGQGPDTQYF.

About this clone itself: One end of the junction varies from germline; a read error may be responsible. CDR3 residues: CSVVENIEAFF. CDR3 bases: TGCAGCGTTGTGGAGAACATTGAAGCTTTCTTT. The V gene is TRBV29-1, the J gene TRBJ1-1; D not certain. The CDR3 spans 11 residues. From germline, CDR1 is SQVTM and CDR2 ANQGSEA. The full variable domain, completed using reference TRBV29-1 and TRBJ1-1, is SAVISQKPSRDICQRGTSLTIQCQVDSQVTMMFWYRQQPGQSLTLIATANQGSEATYESGFVIDKFPISRPNLTFSTLTVSNMSPEDSSIYLCSVVENIEAFFGQGTRLTVV.

For the CDR3, the DNA is TGTGCCAGCAGCGCCGGGGTGGGTTTAGTATACAATGAGCAGTTCTTC. Residues: CASSAGVGLVYNEQFF. V gene TRBV5-8 combines with J gene TRBJ2-1, with D possibly TRBD2 on 5 matching bases. V dropped 4 bases and J dropped 4 bases, with 18 bases sitting between them. The CDR3 is 16 residues long. CDR1 and CDR2 (germline): SGHTS, YDEGEE.

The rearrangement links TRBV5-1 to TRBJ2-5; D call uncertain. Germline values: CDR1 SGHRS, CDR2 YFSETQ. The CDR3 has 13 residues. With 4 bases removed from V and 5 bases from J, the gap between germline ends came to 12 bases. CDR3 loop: CASSLDPGETQYF. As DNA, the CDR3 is TGCGCCAGCAGCCTCGACCCTGGGGAGACCCAGTACTTC.

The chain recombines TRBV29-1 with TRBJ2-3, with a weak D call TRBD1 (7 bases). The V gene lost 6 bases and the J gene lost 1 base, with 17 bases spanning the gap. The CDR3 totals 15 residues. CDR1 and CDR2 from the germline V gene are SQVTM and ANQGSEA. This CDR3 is CSVDYRGLRTDTQYF. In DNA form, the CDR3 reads TGCAGCGTGGACTACAGGGGCCTCCGCACAGATACGCAGTATTTT.

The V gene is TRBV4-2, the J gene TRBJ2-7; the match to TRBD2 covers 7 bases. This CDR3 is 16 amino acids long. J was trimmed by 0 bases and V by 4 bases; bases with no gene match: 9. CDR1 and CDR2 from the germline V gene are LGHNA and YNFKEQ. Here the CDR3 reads CASSPQPSGSSYEQYF. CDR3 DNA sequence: TGTGCCAGCAGCCCTCAGCCTAGCGGAAGCTCCTACGAGCAGTACTTC.

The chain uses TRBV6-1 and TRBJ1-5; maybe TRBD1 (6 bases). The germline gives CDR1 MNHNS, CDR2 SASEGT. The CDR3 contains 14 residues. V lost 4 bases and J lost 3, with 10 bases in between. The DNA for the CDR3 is TGTGCCAGCAGTGGAGGGGGGGACAATCAGCCCCAGCATTTT. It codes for CASSGGGDNQPQHF.

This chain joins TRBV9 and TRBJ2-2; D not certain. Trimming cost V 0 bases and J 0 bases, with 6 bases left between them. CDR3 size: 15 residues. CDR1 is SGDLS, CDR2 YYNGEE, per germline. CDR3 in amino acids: CASSVATANTGELFF. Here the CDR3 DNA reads TGTGCCAGCAGCGTAGCCACTGCGAACACCGGGGAGCTGTTTTTT.

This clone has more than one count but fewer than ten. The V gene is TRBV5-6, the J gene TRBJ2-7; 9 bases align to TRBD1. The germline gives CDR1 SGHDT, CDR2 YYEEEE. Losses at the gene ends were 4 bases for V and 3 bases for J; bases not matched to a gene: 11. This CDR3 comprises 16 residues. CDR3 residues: CASSPTGGQYGYEQYF. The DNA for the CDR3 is TGTGCCAGCAGCCCTACAGGGGGCCAATACGGCTACGAGCAGTACTTC.

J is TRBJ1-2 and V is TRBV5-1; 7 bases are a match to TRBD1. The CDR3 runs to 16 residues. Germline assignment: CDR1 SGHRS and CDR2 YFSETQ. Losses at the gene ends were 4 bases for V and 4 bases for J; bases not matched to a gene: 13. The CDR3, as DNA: TGCGCCAGCAGCCGCCAGGGGGGGACTGCTGGCTATGGCTACACCTTC. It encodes CASSRQGGTAGYGYTF. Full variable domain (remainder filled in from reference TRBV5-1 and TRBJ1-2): KAGVTQTPRYLIKTRGQQVTLSCSPISGHRSVSWYQQTPGQGLQFLFEYFSETQRNKGNFPGRFSGRQFSNSRSEMNVSTLELGDSALYLCASSRQGGTAGYGYTFGSGTRLTVV.

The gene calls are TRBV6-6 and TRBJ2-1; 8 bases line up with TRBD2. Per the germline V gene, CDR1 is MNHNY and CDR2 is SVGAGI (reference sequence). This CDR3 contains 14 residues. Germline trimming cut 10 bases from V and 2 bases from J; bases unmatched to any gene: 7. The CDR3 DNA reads TGTGCCACCTCAAGCGGGAGCACCTACAATGAGCAGTTCTTC. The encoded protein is CATSSGSTYNEQFF.

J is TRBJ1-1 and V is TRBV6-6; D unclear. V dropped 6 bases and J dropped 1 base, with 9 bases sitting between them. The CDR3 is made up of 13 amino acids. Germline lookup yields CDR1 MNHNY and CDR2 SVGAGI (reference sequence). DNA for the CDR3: TGTGCCAGCAGATCTTCCTCGAACACTGAAGCTTTCTTT. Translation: CASRSSSNTEAFF.

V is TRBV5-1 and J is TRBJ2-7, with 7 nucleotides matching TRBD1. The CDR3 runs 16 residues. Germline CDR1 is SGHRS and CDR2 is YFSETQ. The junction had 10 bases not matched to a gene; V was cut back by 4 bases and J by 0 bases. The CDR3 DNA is TGCGCCAGCAGCAAAGGGGGACAGTTTATCTCCTACGAGCAGTACTTC. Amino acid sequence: CASSKGGQFISYEQYF.

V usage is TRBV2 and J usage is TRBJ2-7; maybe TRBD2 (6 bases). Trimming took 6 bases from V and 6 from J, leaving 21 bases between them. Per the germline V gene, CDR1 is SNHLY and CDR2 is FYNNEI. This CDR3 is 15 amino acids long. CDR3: CASSLVGGGSSEQYF. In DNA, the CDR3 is TGTGCCAGCAGCTTGGTTGGGGGAGGCTCTTCCGAGCAGTACTTC. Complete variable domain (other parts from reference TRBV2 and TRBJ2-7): EPEVTQTPSHQVTQMGQEVILRCVPISNHLYFYWYRQILGQKVEFLVSFYNNEISEKSEIFDDQFSVERPDGSNFTLKIRSTKLEDSAMYFCASSLVGGGSSEQYFGPGTRLTVT.

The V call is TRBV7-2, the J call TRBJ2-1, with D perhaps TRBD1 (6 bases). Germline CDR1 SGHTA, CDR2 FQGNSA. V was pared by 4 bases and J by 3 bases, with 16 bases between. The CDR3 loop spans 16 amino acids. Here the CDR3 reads CASSSLYRAIYNEQFF. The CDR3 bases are TGTGCCAGCAGCTCCCTCTACAGGGCAATCTACAATGAGCAGTTCTTC.

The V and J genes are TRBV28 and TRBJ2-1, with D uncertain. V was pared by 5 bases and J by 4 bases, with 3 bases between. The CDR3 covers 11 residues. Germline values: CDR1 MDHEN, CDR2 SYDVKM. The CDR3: CASSAYNEQFF. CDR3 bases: TGTGCCAGCAGTGCGTACAATGAGCAGTTCTTC.

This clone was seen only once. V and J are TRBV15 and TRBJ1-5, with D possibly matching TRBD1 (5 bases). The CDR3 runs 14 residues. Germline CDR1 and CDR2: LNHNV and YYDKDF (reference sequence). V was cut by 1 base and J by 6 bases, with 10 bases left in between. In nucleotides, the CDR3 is TGTGCCACCAGCAGAGGGGGGGGGTTTCAGCCCCAGCATTTT. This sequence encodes CATSRGGGFQPQHF.

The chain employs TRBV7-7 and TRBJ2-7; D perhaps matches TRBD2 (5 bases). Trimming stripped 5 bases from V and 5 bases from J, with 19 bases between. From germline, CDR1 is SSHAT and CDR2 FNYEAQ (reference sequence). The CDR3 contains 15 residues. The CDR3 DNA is TGTGCCAGCAGCGAAAGTGTAAGGCCCGGGGACGAGCAGTACTTC. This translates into CASSESVRPGDEQYF.

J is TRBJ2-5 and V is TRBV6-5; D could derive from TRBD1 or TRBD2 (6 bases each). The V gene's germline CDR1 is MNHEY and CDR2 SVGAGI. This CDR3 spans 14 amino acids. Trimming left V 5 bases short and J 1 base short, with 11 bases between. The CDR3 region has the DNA TGTGCCAGCAGTAAACCGGGGGCCCAAGAGACCCAGTACTTC. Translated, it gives CASSKPGAQETQYF.

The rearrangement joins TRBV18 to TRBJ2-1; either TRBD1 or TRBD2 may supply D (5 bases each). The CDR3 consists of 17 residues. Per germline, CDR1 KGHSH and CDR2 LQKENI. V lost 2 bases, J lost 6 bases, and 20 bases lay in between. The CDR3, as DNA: TGTGCCAGCTCACCAAAGAGGGTTGGGGCCGGCCCCAATGAGCAGTTCTTC. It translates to CASSPKRVGAGPNEQFF.

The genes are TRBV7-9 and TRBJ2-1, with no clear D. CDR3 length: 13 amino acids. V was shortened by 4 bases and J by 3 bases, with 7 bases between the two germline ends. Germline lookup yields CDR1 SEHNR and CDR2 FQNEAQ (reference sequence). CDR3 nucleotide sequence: TGTGCCAGCAGCTCAGCAGGCTACAATGAGCAGTTCTTC. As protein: CASSSAGYNEQFF.

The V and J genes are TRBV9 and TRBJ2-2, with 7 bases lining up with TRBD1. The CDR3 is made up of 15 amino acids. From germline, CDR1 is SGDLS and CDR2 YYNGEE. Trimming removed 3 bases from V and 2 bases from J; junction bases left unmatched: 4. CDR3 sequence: CASSATGLNTGELFF. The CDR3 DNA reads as TGTGCCAGCAGCGCGACAGGGTTAAACACCGGGGAGCTGTTTTTT. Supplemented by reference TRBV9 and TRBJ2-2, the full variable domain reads DSGVTQTPKHLITATGQRVTLRCSPRSGDLSVYWYQQSLDQGLQFLIQYYNGEERAKGNILERFSAQQFPDLHSELNLSSLELGDSALYFCASSATGLNTGELFFGEGSRLTVL.